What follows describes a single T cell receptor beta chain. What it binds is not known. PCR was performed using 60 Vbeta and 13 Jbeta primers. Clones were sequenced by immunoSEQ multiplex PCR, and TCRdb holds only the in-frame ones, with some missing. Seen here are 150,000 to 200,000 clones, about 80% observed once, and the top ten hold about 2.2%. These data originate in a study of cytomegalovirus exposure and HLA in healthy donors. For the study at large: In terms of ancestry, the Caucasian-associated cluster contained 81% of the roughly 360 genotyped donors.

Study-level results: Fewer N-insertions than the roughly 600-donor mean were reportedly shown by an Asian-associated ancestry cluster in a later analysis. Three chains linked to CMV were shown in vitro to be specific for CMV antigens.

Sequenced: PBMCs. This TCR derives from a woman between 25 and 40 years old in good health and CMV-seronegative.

The CDR3 sequence is CASSRTSGSNEQFF. The CDR3 nucleotides read TGTGCCAGCAGCCGGACTAGCGGGAGTAATGAGCAGTTCTTC. The chain carries TRBV7-6 and TRBJ2-1, with 13 bases aligning to TRBD2. Per the germline V gene, CDR1 is SGHVS and CDR2 is FNYEAQ. With V trimmed by 5 bases and J by 7 bases, 2 bases remained unmatched. The CDR3 runs to 14 residues.